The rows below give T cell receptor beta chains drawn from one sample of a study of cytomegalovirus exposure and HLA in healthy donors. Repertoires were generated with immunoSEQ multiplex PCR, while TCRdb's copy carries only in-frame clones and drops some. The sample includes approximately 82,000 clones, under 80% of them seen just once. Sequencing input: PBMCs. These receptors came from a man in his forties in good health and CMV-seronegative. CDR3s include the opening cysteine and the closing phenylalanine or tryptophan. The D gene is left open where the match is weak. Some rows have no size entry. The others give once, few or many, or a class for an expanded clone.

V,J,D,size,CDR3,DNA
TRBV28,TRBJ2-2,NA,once,CASRGLEHTGELFF,TGTGCCAGTCGAGGACTGGAGCACACCGGGGAGCTGTTTTTT
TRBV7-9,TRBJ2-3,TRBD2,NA,CASSFGLAGGRGTDTQYF,TGTGCCAGCAGCTTCGGACTAGCGGGAGGGCGAGGCACAGATACGCAGTATTTT
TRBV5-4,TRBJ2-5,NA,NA,CASSGPGQSKETQYF,TGTGCCAGCAGCGGTCCGGGACAAAGCAAAGAGACCCAGTACTTC
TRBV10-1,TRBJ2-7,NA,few,CASSDGGYEQYF,TGCGCCAGCAGTGATGGAGGGTACGAGCAGTACTTC
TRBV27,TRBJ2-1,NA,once,CASSLRRGVGANNEQFF,TGTGCCAGCAGTTTACGCCGCGGGGTAGGGGCTAACAATGAGCAGTTCTTC
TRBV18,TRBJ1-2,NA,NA,CASSPPIQGNGYTF,TGTGCCAGCTCACCCCCGATCCAGGGTAATGGCTACACCTTC
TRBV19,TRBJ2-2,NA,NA,CASTLQGLGTGELFF,TGTGCCAGTACCCTTCAGGGGTTGGGGACCGGGGAGCTGTTTTTT
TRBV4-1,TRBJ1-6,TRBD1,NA,CASSPSDRENSPLHF,TGCGCCAGCAGCCCCAGCGACAGGGAAAATTCACCCCTCCACTTT
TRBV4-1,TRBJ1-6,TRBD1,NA,CASSQEEQGRSPLHF,TGCGCCAGCAGCCAAGAGGAACAGGGGAGATCACCCCTCCACTTT
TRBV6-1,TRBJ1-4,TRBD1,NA,CASSEGLGQGLNF,TGTGCCAGCAGTGAAGGTCTGGGACAGGGACTGAATTTT
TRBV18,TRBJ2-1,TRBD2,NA,CASAISTSGRLFF,TGTGCCAGCGCCATTTCTACTAGCGGGAGGTTGTTCTTC
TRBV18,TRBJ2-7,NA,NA,CASSPPNRGEQYF,TGTGCCAGCTCACCCCCAAACCGAGGCGAGCAGTACTTC
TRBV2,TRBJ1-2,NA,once,CASPEAPRSGYTF,TGTGCCAGCCCGGAGGCACCTAGGAGCGGCTACACCTTC
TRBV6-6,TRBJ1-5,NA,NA,CASTPVSQGGWHF,TGTGCCAGCACACCCGTATCCCAGGGAGGGTGGCATTTT
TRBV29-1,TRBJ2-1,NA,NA,CSVGGPSRNEQFF,TGCAGCGTGGGGGGGCCTAGCAGAAATGAGCAGTTCTTC
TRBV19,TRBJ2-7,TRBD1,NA,CASRDGTGYNEQYF,TGTGCCAGTCGGGACGGGACAGGGTACAACGAGCAGTACTTC
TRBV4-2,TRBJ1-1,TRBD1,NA,CASSQVPGGVNTEAFF,TGTGCCAGCAGCCAAGTCCCAGGGGGTGTGAACACTGAAGCTTTCTTT
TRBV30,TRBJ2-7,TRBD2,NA,CAWSEWEGPYEQYF,TGTGCCTGGAGTGAATGGGAGGGGCCCTACGAGCAGTACTTC
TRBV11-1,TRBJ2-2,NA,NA,CASSLAKRAGELFF,TGTGCCAGCAGCTTAGCGAAGCGGGCCGGGGAGCTGTTTTTT
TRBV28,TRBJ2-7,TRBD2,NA,CASSLGGMGSYEQYF,TGTGCCAGCAGTTTGGGGGGGATGGGATCCTACGAGCAGTACTTC
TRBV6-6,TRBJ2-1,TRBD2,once,CATEGGSGRRWGKFF,TGTGCCACTGAGGGAGGGAGCGGGAGACGGTGGGGGAAGTTCTTC
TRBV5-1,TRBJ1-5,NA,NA,CASSVQGGNQPQHF,TGCGCCAGCAGCGTACAGGGCGGCAATCAGCCCCAGCATTTT
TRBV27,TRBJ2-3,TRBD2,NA,CASSFSAGGKDTQYF,TGTGCCAGCAGTTTCTCGGCGGGAGGGAAAGATACGCAGTATTTT
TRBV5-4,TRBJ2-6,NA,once,CASSLVATGANGLTF,TGTGCCAGCAGCTTGGTTGCGACTGGGGCCAACGGCCTGACTTTC
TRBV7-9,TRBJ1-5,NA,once,CSSSTDGPPNQPQHF,TGTTCCAGCAGCACCGATGGGCCTCCAAATCAGCCCCAGCATTTT
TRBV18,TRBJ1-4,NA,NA,CASSPTPGGLNEKLFF,TGTGCCAGCTCACCAACCCCGGGAGGGCTTAATGAAAAACTGTTTTTT
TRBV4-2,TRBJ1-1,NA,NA,CASSPPGGSTEAFF,TGTGCCAGCAGCCCCCCGGGGGGGTCGACTGAAGCTTTCTTT
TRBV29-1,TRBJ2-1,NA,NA,CSVESEHPNEQFF,TGCAGCGTTGAGTCAGAACATCCCAATGAGCAGTTCTTC
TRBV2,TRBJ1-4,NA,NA,CASSLLSGLGGEKLFF,TGTGCCAGCAGCCTGCTCTCGGGCTTGGGGGGTGAAAAACTGTTTTTT
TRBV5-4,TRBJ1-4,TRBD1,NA,CASSPGDRGEKLFF,TGTGCCAGCAGCCCCGGGGACAGGGGGGAAAAACTGTTTTTT
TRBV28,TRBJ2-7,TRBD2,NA,CAGSLAGGPYEQYF,TGTGCCGGCAGCTTAGCGGGAGGTCCCTACGAGCAGTACTTC
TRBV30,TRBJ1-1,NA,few,CAWSVSRGEAFF,TGTGCCTGGAGTGTATCCCGGGGGGAAGCTTTCTTT
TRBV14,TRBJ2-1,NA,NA,CASSLTRLNEQFF,TGTGCCAGCAGCCTGACTAGGCTCAATGAGCAGTTCTTC
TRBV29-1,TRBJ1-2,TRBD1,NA,CSVTGTGIGYTF,TGCAGCGTAACCGGGACAGGGATTGGCTACACCTTC
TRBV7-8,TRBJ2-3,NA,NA,CASSLVSRGGTDTQYF,TGTGCCAGCAGCTTAGTTTCCAGGGGAGGGACAGATACGCAGTATTTT
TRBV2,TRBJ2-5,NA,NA,CASKGNQETQYF,TGTGCCAGCAAGGGGAACCAAGAGACCCAGTACTTC
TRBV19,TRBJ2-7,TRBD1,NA,CASSFGTGSEQYF,TGTGCCAGTAGTTTTGGGACAGGGTCCGAGCAGTACTTC
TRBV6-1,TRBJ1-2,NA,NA,CASSEAGGYGYTF,TGTGCCAGCAGTGAAGCGGGAGGCTATGGCTACACCTTC